A selection of T cell receptor beta chains follows, all from one sample in a study of identical twins. TCRdb reanalysed the 5' RACE reads using MiXCR and keeps one entry per CDR3 protein. The sample includes 460,000 or so distinct CDR3 sequences, 12% to 15% of them seen just once. These records were also assigned to another study, of yellow fever vaccine responses in identical twins.

Sample: CD4+ T cells sorted from blood. These TCRs come from a woman aged 18-29 years in good health. Each CDR3 is given with its conserved first and last residue. The order of the fields is J gene, clone size, D gene, V gene, CDR3 DNA, CDR3 protein. A D gene is named only where the DNA matches it firmly. Some rows have no size entry. The others give once, few or many, or a class for an expanded clone.

TRBJ1-2,NA,NA,TRBV12-3/TRBV12-4,TGTGCCAGCAGGCCACAGGGATCTGACTATGGCTACACCTTC,CASRPQGSDYGYTF
TRBJ2-1,NA,NA,TRBV10-3,TGTGCCATCAGTGTCTCAGACGGGAGTGAGCAGTTCTTC,CAISVSDGSEQFF
TRBJ2-5,few,NA,TRBV4-2,TGTGCCAGCAGCCAAGCACGTGGTGGGCGAGAGACCCAGTACTTC,CASSQARGGRETQYF
TRBJ2-3,NA,NA,TRBV4-3,TGCGCCAGCAGCCAAGTTGGAGGCGGAGATACGCAGTATTTT,CASSQVGGGDTQYF
TRBJ2-7,NA,NA,TRBV5-1,TGCGCCAGCAGCCCCGGGACTCTGGGTGGCGAGCAGTACTTC,CASSPGTLGGEQYF
TRBJ1-2,NA,NA,TRBV30,TGTGCCTGGAGTAAACATCAGACAGGCTACACCTTC,CAWSKHQTGYTF
TRBJ1-2,few,NA,TRBV3-1,TGTGCCAGCAGCCCCAAGAGGGGGGGAGCTAACTATGGCTACACCTTC,CASSPKRGGANYGYTF
TRBJ1-1,few,NA,TRBV10-3,TGTGCCATCAGGCCAAACCGGGACACCTCTGAAGCTTTCTTT,CAIRPNRDTSEAFF
TRBJ2-1,NA,NA,TRBV29-1,TGCAGCGTTGAAGGGACTACCCTCTCTTTGGATGAGCAGTTCTTC,CSVEGTTLSLDEQFF
TRBJ2-7,NA,NA,TRBV7-9,TGTGCCAGCAGCTCGCTGGACCCGGGGGCGTACTTC,CASSSLDPGAYF
TRBJ2-1,NA,NA,TRBV5-1,TGCGCCAGCAGCTTGGATGGGGGAGCCCGCCTATACAATGAGCAGTTCTTC,CASSLDGGARLYNEQFF
TRBJ2-7,NA,NA,TRBV11-2,TGTGCCAGCAGCCCGGGACTCTTAAACTACGAGCAGTACTTC,CASSPGLLNYEQYF
TRBJ2-7,NA,TRBD1,TRBV11-2,TGTGCCAGCAGCCTCCGCCCCCTACACCGGGACAGGGGCCGCGAGCAGTACTTC,CASSLRPLHRDRGREQYF
TRBJ2-1,many,NA,TRBV7-9,TGTGCCAGCAGCCCTAACTTATCGGGACTGTGGGGGGTTGAGCAGTTCTTC,CASSPNLSGLWGVEQFF
TRBJ2-1,NA,TRBD2,TRBV20-1,TGCAGTGCTAGGGGGGCCGGGACTAGCAGGAATGAGCAGTTCTTC,CSARGAGTSRNEQFF
TRBJ2-5,many,TRBD2,TRBV4-2,TGTGCCAGCAGCCGAGCGGGAGGGCCTGAAGAGACCCAGTACTTC,CASSRAGGPEETQYF
TRBJ2-3,few,NA,TRBV20-1,TGCAGTGCCATGAAGGGTATCCGCACAGATACGCAGTATTTT,CSAMKGIRTDTQYF
TRBJ1-6,few,TRBD1,TRBV12-3/TRBV12-4,TGTGCCAGCAGGGGACAGGTTTTAGTTTCTTCACCCCTCCACTTT,CASRGQVLVSSPLHF
TRBJ2-5,NA,NA,TRBV7-2,TGTGCCAGCACCCGAAGAAGGGGTGGAGGCCAAGAGACCCAGTACTTC,CASTRRRGGGQETQYF
TRBJ2-7,few,NA,TRBV3-1,TGTGCCAGCAGCCAAGAGCTGGCCTACGAGCAGTACTTC,CASSQELAYEQYF
TRBJ2-4,few,NA,TRBV12-3/TRBV12-4,TGTGCCAGCAGACGGGACATCCAAAACATTCAGTACTTC,CASRRDIQNIQYF
TRBJ2-5,few,TRBD1,TRBV7-8,TGTGCCAGCAGCTCACAGGGGACAGGCCGACAAGAGACCCAGTACTTC,CASSSQGTGRQETQYF
TRBJ2-3,NA,TRBD2,TRBV4-3,TGCGCCAGCAGCCAAGACGTCGCGTTCAACCGGGGGGGTATAACAGATACGCAGTATTTT,CASSQDVAFNRGGITDTQYF
TRBJ2-2,few,NA,TRBV24-1,TGTGCCACCCGGGGCGTGGGGGCCACCGGGGAGCTGTTTTTT,CATRGVGATGELFF
TRBJ2-7,many,TRBD1,TRBV7-9,TGTGCCAGCAGCTTAGGACAGGGGGCCTTCTACGAGCAGTACTTC,CASSLGQGAFYEQYF
TRBJ2-1,few,NA,TRBV11-2,TGTGCCAGCAGCCGTAAACTGGCTGGGGATGAGCAGTTCTTC,CASSRKLAGDEQFF
TRBJ2-1,NA,TRBD1,TRBV15,TGTGCCACCAGCAGAGATTTGAAGGGGGCACGGTACAATGAGCAGCTCTTC,CATSRDLKGARYNEQLF
TRBJ2-5,NA,NA,TRBV29-1,TGCAGCGTTGATCTAGCTCTAGGAGAGACCCAGTACTTC,CSVDLALGETQYF
TRBJ2-2,NA,NA,TRBV25-1,TGTGCCAGCAGTGAATATCTAGGTTCCTCGAACACCGGGGAGCTGTTTTTT,CASSEYLGSSNTGELFF
TRBJ1-1,many,TRBD1,TRBV10-3,TGTGCCACTCGAGACAGGGACGTTAGTGAAGCTTTCTTT,CATRDRDVSEAFF
TRBJ2-7,many,TRBD1,TRBV28,TGTGCCGCGCTGGGACAGGGGGTATACGAGCAGTACTTC,CAALGQGVYEQYF
TRBJ2-7,NA,NA,TRBV25-1,TGTGCCAGCAGTGAATTCGGGCTGGCGCCTTACTTC,CASSEFGLAPYF
TRBJ1-3,few,NA,TRBV2,TGTGCCAGCAGTGATCGGCAATCCCGGGGAACCATATATTTT,CASSDRQSRGTIYF
TRBJ2-4,few,NA,TRBV28,TGTGCCAGCAGCCCCGAATCCCAAGCCAAAAACATTCAGTACTTC,CASSPESQAKNIQYF
TRBJ2-7,NA,NA,TRBV12-3/TRBV12-4,TGTGCCAGCTGCGGGCGAGGAACCTACGAGCAGTACTTC,CASCGRGTYEQYF
TRBJ1-1,many,NA,TRBV20-1,TGCAGTGCGTTCATCGAGAACACTGAAGCTTTCTTT,CSAFIENTEAFF
TRBJ2-7,few,NA,TRBV4-3,TGCGCCAGCAGCCAGAACCTCCGATACGAGCAGTACTTC,CASSQNLRYEQYF
TRBJ1-5,NA,NA,TRBV20-1,TGCAGTGCTAGTTTCGGACCCAATCAGCCCCAGCATTTT,CSASFGPNQPQHF
TRBJ2-1,few,TRBD1,TRBV7-8,TGTGCCAGCAGCTTCACAGGGGGCGGGCAGTTCTTC,CASSFTGGGQFF
TRBJ2-5,few,NA,TRBV24-1,TGTGCCACCGGTCAGGGTGCCCACCAAGAGACCCAGTACTTC,CATGQGAHQETQYF
TRBJ2-7,few,NA,TRBV2,TGTGCCAGCAGCAGACGGGGAGCGGACGAGCAGTACTTC,CASSRRGADEQYF
TRBJ1-1,NA,NA,TRBV5-1,TGCGCCAGCAGCTTAGGAGGGGACGGTGAAGCTTTCTTT,CASSLGGDGEAFF
TRBJ2-3,NA,NA,TRBV20-1,TGCAGTGCTAGGTACCTCGACGATACGCAGTATTTT,CSARYLDDTQYF
TRBJ2-1,few,TRBD1,TRBV11-2,TGTGCCAGCAGGGCGCCCGGGACAGGGAGCGCCCATGAGCAGTTCTTC,CASRAPGTGSAHEQFF
TRBJ2-3,NA,NA,TRBV7-6,TGTGCCAGCAGTAAAAGCGGAGCTTCTAGCACAGATACGCAGTATTTT,CASSKSGASSTDTQYF
TRBJ1-5,NA,NA,TRBV6-1,TGTGCCAGCACCGCAGGGTTGCGTCAGCCCCAGCATTTT,CASTAGLRQPQHF